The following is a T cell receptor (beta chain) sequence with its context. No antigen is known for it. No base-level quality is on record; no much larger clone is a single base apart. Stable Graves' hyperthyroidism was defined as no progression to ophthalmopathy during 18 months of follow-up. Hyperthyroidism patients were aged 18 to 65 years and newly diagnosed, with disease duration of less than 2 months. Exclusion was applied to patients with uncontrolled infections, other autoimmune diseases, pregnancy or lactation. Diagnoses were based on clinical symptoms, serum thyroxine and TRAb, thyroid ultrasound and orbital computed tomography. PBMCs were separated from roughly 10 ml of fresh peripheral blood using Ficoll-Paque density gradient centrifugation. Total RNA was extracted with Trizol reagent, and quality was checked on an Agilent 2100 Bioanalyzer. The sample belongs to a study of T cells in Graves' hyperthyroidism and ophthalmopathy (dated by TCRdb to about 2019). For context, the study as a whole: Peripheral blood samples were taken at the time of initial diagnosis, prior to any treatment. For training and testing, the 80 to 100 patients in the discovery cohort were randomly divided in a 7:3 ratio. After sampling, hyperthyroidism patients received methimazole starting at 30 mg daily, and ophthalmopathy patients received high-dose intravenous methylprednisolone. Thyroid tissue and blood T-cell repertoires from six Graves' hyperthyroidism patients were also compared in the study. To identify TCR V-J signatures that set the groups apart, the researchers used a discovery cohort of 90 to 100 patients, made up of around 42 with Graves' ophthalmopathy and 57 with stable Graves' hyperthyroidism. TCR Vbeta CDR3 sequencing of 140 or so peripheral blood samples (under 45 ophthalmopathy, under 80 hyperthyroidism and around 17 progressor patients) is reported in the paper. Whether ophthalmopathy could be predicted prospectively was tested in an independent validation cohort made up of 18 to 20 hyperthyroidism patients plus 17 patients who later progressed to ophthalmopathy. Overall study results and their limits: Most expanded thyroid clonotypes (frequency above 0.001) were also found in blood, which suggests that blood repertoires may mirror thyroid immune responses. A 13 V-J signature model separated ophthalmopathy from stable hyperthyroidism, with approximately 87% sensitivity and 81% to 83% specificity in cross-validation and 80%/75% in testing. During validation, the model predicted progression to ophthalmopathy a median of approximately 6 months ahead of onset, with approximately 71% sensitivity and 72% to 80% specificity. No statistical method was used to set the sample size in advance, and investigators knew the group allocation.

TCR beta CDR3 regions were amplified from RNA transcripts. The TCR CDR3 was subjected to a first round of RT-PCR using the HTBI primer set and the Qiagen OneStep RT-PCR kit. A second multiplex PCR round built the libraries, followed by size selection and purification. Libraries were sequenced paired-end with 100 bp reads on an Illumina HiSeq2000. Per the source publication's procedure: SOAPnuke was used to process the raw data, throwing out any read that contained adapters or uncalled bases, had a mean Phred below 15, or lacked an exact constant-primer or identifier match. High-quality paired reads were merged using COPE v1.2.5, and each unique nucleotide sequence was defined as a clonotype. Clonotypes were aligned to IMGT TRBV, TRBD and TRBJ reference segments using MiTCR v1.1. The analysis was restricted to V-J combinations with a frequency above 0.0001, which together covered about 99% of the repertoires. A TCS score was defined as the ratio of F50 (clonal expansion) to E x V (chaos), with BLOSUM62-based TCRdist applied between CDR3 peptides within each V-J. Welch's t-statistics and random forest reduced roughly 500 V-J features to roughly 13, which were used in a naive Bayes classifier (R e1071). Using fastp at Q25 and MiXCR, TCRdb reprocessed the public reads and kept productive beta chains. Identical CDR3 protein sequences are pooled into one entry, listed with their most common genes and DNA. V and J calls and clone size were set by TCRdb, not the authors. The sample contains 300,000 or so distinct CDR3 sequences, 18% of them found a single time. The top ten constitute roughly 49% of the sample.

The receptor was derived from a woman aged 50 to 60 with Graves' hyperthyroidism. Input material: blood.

The CDR3 amino acid sequence is: CASSLRGWETQYF. The bases read TGTGCCAGCAGTTTACGGGGGTGGGAGACCCAGTACTTC. The chain couples TRBV12-3 or TRBV12-4 to TRBJ2-5; a tentative D call is TRBD2 (6 bases match). Trimming removed 2 bases from V and 5 bases from J, leaving 9 bases between the germline ends. The CDR3 numbers 13 residues from cysteine through phenylalanine. Only the CDR3 region is kept as DNA, spanning 39 bases read in frame from base 1.